The rows below give T cell receptor beta chains drawn from one sample of a study of a mutant IDH1 vaccine in newly diagnosed glioma. These receptors have no identified antigens. This table comes from immunoSEQ multiplex PCR, and its TCRdb copy is limited to in-frame clones, with some not included. The repertoire consists of around 31,000 clones, with roughly 50% occurring once and the leading ten covering roughly 11%. The sequences come from PBMCs, collected from a glioma patient whose treatment included an IDH1 peptide vaccine. The source is a woman between 18 and 29 years old with glioma. Both conserved end residues are part of each CDR3. A D gene is named only where the DNA matches it firmly. A row's size may be missing; if present it is once, few, many or a size class.

cdr3_aa: CASSLKGQPQHF
cdr3_nt: TGTGCCAGCAGCCTTAAGGGGCAGCCCCAGCATTTT
d_call: -
v_call: TRBV5-6
clone_size: -
j_call: TRBJ1-5

cdr3_aa: CASSYAPRGANTQYF
cdr3_nt: TGTGCCAGCAGTTACGCTCCTCGGGGTGCAAATACGCAGTATTTT
d_call: -
v_call: TRBV6-5
clone_size: few
j_call: TRBJ2-3

cdr3_aa: CASSLAGAAAETQYF
cdr3_nt: TGTGCCAGCAGCTTAGCCGGGGCTGCGGCAGAGACCCAGTACTTC
d_call: -
v_call: TRBV7-3
clone_size: few
j_call: TRBJ2-5

cdr3_aa: CASSLSGYNQPQHF
cdr3_nt: TGTGCCAGCAGTTTATCCGGGTACAATCAGCCCCAGCATTTT
d_call: -
v_call: TRBV27
clone_size: -
j_call: TRBJ1-5

cdr3_aa: CASSLDRAVSDTQYF
cdr3_nt: TGTGCCAGCAGTCTAGACAGGGCAGTTTCAGATACGCAGTATTTT
d_call: TRBD1
v_call: TRBV13
clone_size: few
j_call: TRBJ2-3

cdr3_aa: CASSVASSDEQYF
cdr3_nt: TGTGCCAGCAGCGTAGCTAGCAGCGACGAGCAGTACTTC
d_call: -
v_call: TRBV9
clone_size: few
j_call: TRBJ2-7

cdr3_aa: CASSISQGAPQPQHF
cdr3_nt: TGTGCCAGTAGTATCTCTCAGGGCGCCCCCCAGCCCCAGCATTTT
d_call: -
v_call: TRBV19
clone_size: -
j_call: TRBJ1-5

cdr3_aa: CATSRGRGPLSSYNEQFF
cdr3_nt: TGTGCCACCAGCAGAGGGCGGGGGCCACTTAGCTCCTACAATGAGCAGTTCTTC
d_call: -
v_call: TRBV15
clone_size: few
j_call: TRBJ2-1

cdr3_aa: CASRTSGQETQYF
cdr3_nt: TGTGCCAGCAGGACTAGCGGCCAAGAGACCCAGTACTTC
d_call: TRBD2
v_call: TRBV4-2
clone_size: -
j_call: TRBJ2-5

cdr3_aa: CASSSSTSRSGELFF
cdr3_nt: TGTGCCAGCAGCTCTTCGACAAGTCGATCCGGGGAGCTGTTTTTT
d_call: -
v_call: TRBV7-9
clone_size: -
j_call: TRBJ2-2

cdr3_aa: CASSLPREDEQYF
cdr3_nt: TGTGCCAGCAGCCTCCCTAGGGAAGACGAGCAGTACTTC
d_call: -
v_call: TRBV4-2
clone_size: few
j_call: TRBJ2-7

cdr3_aa: CASSLTVRGPETNTEAFF
cdr3_nt: TGTGCCAGCAGCTTGACCGTGCGGGGGCCGGAAACGAACACTGAAGCTTTCTTT
d_call: -
v_call: TRBV7-9
clone_size: -
j_call: TRBJ1-1

cdr3_aa: CASSPLDGGANVLTF
cdr3_nt: TGTGCCAGCAGTCCCCTCGACGGTGGGGCCAACGTCCTGACTTTC
d_call: -
v_call: TRBV6-5
clone_size: few
j_call: TRBJ2-6

cdr3_aa: CASSLRTPQETQYF
cdr3_nt: TGTGCCAGCAGTCTCAGGACACCGCAAGAGACCCAGTACTTC
d_call: -
v_call: TRBV27
clone_size: -
j_call: TRBJ2-5

cdr3_aa: CASSSGLLNTEAFF
cdr3_nt: TGTGCCAGCAGTTCCGGACTTCTGAACACTGAAGCTTTCTTT
d_call: -
v_call: TRBV27
clone_size: -
j_call: TRBJ1-1

cdr3_aa: CASTSDREQYF
cdr3_nt: TGTGCCAGTACCTCCGACAGGGAACAGTACTTC
d_call: TRBD1
v_call: TRBV19
clone_size: few
j_call: TRBJ2-4